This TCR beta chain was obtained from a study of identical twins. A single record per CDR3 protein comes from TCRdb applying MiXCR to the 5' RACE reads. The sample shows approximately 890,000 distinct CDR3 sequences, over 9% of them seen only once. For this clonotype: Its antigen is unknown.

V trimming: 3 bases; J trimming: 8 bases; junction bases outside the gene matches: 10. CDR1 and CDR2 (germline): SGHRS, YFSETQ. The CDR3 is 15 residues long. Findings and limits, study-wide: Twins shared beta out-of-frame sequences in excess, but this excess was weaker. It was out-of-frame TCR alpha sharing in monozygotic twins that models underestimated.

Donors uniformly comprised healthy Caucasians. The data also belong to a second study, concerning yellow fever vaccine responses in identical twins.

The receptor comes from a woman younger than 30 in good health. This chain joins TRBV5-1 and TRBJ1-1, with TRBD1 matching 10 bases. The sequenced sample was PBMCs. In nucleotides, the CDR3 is TGCGCCAGCAGCTGGGCGACAGGGGGCTTCGTAGAAGCTTTCTTT. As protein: CASSWATGGFVEAFF.